This TCR beta chain was recovered during a study of cytomegalovirus exposure and HLA in healthy donors. Study-level results: HLA alleles were associated with some 16,000 TCR beta sequences in a later analysis at 0.05 false discovery rate.

As concerns this clone: Its antigen is not known.

CDR3 length: 14 residues. Unmatched junction bases numbered 4, after V lost 6 bases and J lost 2 bases. Germline V gene lookup returns CDR1 MNHNS and CDR2 SASEGT. The PCR used 60 Vbeta and 13 Jbeta primers. Only in-frame clones appear in the TCRdb table, and some are missing; sequencing was by immunoSEQ multiplex PCR. The data show about 120,000 clones, roughly 78% seen once. The TCR comes from a man younger than 40 in good health and CMV-seropositive. The sample comprised PBMCs. This chain joins TRBV6-1 and TRBJ1-2, with TRBD1 identical over 9 bases. DNA for the CDR3: TGTGCCAGCAGCTGGACAGGGGTAAACTATGGCTACACCTTC. It yields the protein CASSWTGVNYGYTF.